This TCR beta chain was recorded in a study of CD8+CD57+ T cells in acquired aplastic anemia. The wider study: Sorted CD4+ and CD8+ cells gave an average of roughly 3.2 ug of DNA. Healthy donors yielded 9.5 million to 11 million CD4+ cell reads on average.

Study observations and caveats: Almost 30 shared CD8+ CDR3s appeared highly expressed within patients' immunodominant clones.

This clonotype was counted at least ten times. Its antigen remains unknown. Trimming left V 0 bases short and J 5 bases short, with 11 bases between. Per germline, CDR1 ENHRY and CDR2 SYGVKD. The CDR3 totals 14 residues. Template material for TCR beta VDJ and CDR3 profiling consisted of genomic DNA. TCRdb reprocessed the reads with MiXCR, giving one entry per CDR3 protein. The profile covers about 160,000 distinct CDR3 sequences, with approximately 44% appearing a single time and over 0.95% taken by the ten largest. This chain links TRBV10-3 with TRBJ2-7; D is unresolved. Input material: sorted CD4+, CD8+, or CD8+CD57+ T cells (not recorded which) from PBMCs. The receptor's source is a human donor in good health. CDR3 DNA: TGTGCCATCAGTGAGTCTCTAGAAGTGGACGAGCAGTACTTC. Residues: CAISESLEVDEQYF.